A single sample is the source of the 7 T cell receptor beta chains below, sequenced in a study of shared clonotypes between healthy human individuals. Assay: immunoSEQ multiplex PCR; the TCRdb copy retains only in-frame clones and omits some. The table lists roughly 1.4 million clones, approximately 98.5% of them singletons. The specimen was naive CD4+ T cells sorted from blood. Subset indicated: CD45RA+ positively selected. Every receptor here comes from a man younger than 45 in good health.

The chain combines TRBV11-2 with TRBJ1-1, with 7 bases aligning to TRBD1. CDR1 is SGHAT, CDR2 FQNNGV, per germline. V shed 5 bases, J shed 5 bases, and the junction held 11 bases outside the gene matches. There are 15 residues in the CDR3. The CDR3 DNA sequence: TGTGCCAGCAGCCGAAGGGCAGGGGGAAGGACTGAAGCTTTCTTT. This codes for CASSRRAGGRTEAFF.

The chain carries TRBV28 and TRBJ2-3, with 7 bases matching TRBD2. Germline loops: CDR1 MDHEN, CDR2 SYDVKM. J gave up 0 bases and V 2 bases, and 5 bases lay outside the gene matches. The CDR3 covers 16 residues. CDR3: CASSLRFGRSTDTQYF. CDR3 coding DNA: TGTGCCAGCAGTTTAAGGTTCGGGAGGAGCACAGATACGCAGTATTTT.

V is TRBV10-3 and J is TRBJ1-5, with D maybe TRBD1 (5 bases). V lost 0 bases to trimming and J lost 5 bases, with 11 bases between them. The CDR3 totals 15 residues. The V gene's germline CDR1 is ENHRY and CDR2 SYGVKD. The CDR3 reads CAISESGPGDQPQHF. CDR3 nucleotide sequence: TGTGCCATCAGTGAGTCGGGGCCGGGCGATCAGCCCCAGCATTTT.

The chain joins TRBV5-4 to TRBJ2-5; 8 nucleotides match TRBD2. CDR1 SGHNT and CDR2 YYREEE come from the germline V gene (reference sequence). The CDR3 totals 16 residues. The trim removed 1 base at V and 0 bases at J, leaving 5 bases unmatched. The CDR3 spells CASSLQRERYQETQYF. CDR3 bases: TGTGCCAGCAGCTTGCAGCGGGAGAGGTACCAAGAGACCCAGTACTTC.

The genes are TRBV7-3 and TRBJ2-1; 7 nucleotides align to TRBD1. This CDR3 is 15 amino acids long. V trimming: 5 bases; J trimming: 5 bases; junction bases outside the gene matches: 9. Germline V lookup: CDR1 SGHTA, CDR2 FQGTGA. The CDR3 nucleotides are TGTGCCAGCAGCCCGACAGGGATCGAGCACAATGAGCAGTTCTTC. It yields the protein CASSPTGIEHNEQFF.

The V gene is TRBV5-4, the J gene TRBJ1-2; 7 bases match TRBD1. The CDR3 sequence is 13 residues long. In germline, CDR1 is SGHNT, CDR2 YYREEE (reference sequence). V lost 4 bases and J lost 6; bases outside the gene matches: 6. The CDR3 DNA follows: TGTGCCAGCAGCCCAGACAGGGAGGATGGCTACACCTTC. Its protein is CASSPDREDGYTF.

V usage is TRBV9 and J usage is TRBJ2-7; TRBD2 matches at 11 bases. J was trimmed by 4 bases and V by 3 bases; bases with no gene match: 12. CDR3 size: 17 residues. Germline loops: CDR1 SGDLS, CDR2 YYNGEE. This chain's CDR3 is CASSGVAGGPTGYEQYF. For the CDR3, the DNA is TGTGCCAGCAGCGGGGTAGCGGGAGGGCCCACGGGGTACGAGCAGTACTTC.